This section outlines one TCR beta chain sequence together with its context. The CDR3 is 15 residues long. The V segment lost 5 bases and the J segment 3 bases; nucleotides outside the gene matches: 9. Germline assignment: CDR1 SGHNT and CDR2 YENEEA. This sample is part of a study of blood T cell repertoires in COVID-19. Measured with immunoSEQ multiplex PCR; TCRdb has only the in-frame clones, and not every one. This repertoire shows fewer than 250,000 clones, around four fifths found once; its top ten account for around 4.6%. This receptor was taken from a woman in her 50s who had been exposed to COVID-19. Sequencing was performed on PBMCs or T cells enriched from blood (not recorded which). The rearrangement joins TRBV11-3 to TRBJ2-7; 8 bases are shared with TRBD1. The CDR3 reads CASSLPRQGNYEQYF. CDR3 bases: TGTGCCAGCAGCCTCCCCCGACAGGGGAACTACGAGCAGTACTTC.